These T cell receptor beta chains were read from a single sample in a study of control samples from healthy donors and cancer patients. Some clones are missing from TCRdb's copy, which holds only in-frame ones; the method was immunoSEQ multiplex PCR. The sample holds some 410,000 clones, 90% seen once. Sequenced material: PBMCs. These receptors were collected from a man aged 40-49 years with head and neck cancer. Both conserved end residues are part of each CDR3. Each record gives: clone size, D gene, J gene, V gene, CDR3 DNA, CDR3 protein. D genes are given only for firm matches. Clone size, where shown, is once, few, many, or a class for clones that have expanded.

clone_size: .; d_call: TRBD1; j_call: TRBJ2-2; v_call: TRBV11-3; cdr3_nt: TGTGCCAGCAGCAAGGGACAGGGGGCGCGAACCGGGGAGCTGTTTTTT; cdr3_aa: CASSKGQGARTGELFF
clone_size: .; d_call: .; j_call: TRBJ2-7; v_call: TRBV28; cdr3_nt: TGTGCCAGCAGACCCGGGGGCGGCAAGGACGAGCAGTACTTC; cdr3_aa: CASRPGGGKDEQYF
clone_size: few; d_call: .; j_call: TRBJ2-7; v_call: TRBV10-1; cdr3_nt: TGCGCCACCAGCCTAGACCCCACCCCGTACTTC; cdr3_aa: CATSLDPTPYF
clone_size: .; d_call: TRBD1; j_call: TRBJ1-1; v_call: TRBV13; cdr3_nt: TGTGCCAGCAGCTCCGCGGAACAGGGGGCAAGGACTGAAGCTTTCTTT; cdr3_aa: CASSSAEQGARTEAFF
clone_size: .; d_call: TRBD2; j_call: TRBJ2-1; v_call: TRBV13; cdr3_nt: TGTGCCAGCAGCTTTAGCGGGGGGTTTTACAATGAGCAGTTCTTC; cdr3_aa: CASSFSGGFYNEQFF
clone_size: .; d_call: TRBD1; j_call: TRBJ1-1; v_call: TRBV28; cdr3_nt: TGTGCCAGCAGTCCCGCAGGGGGCAGGCGGAACACTGAAGCTTTCTTT; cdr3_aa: CASSPAGGRRNTEAFF
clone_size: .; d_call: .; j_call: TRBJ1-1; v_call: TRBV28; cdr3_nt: TGTGCCAGCAACCCGATCAATGGGAGGCGCTGGAACACTGAAGCTTTCTTT; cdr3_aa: CASNPINGRRWNTEAFF
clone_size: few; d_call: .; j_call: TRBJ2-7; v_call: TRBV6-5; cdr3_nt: TGTGCCAGCAGCCCGGACCCAGCCACATCCTACGAGCAGTACTTC; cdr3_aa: CASSPDPATSYEQYF
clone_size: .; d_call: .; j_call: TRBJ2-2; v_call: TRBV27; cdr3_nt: TGTGCCAGCAGGGCGGGGGCCATGAACACCGGGGAGCTGTTTTTT; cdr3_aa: CASRAGAMNTGELFF
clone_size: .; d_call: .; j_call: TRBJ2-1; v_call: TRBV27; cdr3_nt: TGTGCCAGCAACGCGGGAACCCCACTTTACAATGAGCAGTTCTTC; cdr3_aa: CASNAGTPLYNEQFF
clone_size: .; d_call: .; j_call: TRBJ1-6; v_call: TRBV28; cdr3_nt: TGTGCCAGCAGTTACAACAGCGTAGCCCTTAGCTCCTATAATTCACCCCTCCACTTT; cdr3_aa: CASSYNSVALSSYNSPLHF
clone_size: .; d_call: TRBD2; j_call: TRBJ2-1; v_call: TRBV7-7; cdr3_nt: TGTGCTAGCAGTAGCGGGAGAGGAGTTAACAATGAGCAGTTCTTC; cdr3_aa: CASSSGRGVNNEQFF
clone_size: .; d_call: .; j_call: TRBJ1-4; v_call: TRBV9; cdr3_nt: TGTGCCAGCAGCAAGGAGGCCCATGAAAAACTGTTTTTT; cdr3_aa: CASSKEAHEKLFF
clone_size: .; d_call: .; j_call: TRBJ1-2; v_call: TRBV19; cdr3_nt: TGTGCCAGTAGTATGAGGGGGAACTATGGCTACACCTTC; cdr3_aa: CASSMRGNYGYTF
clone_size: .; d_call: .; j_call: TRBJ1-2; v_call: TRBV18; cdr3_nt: TGTGCCAGCTCACCGCCGGCGGCCGGGGACTATGGCTACACCTTC; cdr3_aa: CASSPPAAGDYGYTF
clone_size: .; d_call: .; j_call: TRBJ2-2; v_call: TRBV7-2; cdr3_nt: TGTGCCAGCAGCTTAGCGCTGGGTAGAGGCACCGGGGAGCTGTTTTTT; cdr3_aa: CASSLALGRGTGELFF
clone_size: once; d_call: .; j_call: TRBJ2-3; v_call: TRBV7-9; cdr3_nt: TGTGCCAGCGGAGTAGGTTGGGCAGATACGCAGTATTTT; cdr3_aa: CASGVGWADTQYF
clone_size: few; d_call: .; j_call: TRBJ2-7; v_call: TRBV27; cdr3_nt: TGTGCCAGCAGTTGGGTTTATAGAAGCTCCTACGAGCAGTACTTC; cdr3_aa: CASSWVYRSSYEQYF
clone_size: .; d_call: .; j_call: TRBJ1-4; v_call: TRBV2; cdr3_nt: TGTGCCAGCAGTGATGAAGAAAAACTGTTTTTT; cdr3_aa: CASSDEEKLFF
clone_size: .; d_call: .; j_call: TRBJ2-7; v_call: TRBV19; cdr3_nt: TGTGCCAGTAGTATCCAGACGGGGCGGCCCGAGCAGTACTTC; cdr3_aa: CASSIQTGRPEQYF